This TCR beta chain was found in a study of CD8 T cells in ankylosing spondylitis. From the 5' RACE reads, TCRdb called clonotypes with MiXCR, one entry per CDR3 protein. The sample includes under 250,000 distinct CDR3 sequences, under 8.5% of them seen just once. Overall study results and limits: Among TCR beta sequences, a motif of under ten highly homologous variants appeared characteristic of ankylosing spondylitis blood. The study looked at matched synovial fluid samples from ankylosing spondylitis patients. Disease-linked clones were reported to be significantly enriched there. Previous work reported some of these motif variants in the synovial fluid and blood of reactive arthritis.

The sample holds many counts of this clonotype. Its antigen is unknown. The TCR sequence derives from a female donor with ankylosing spondylitis or in good health (not recorded which). What was sequenced was blood, either unsorted or a sorted T cell fraction (not recorded which).

The CDR3 DNA is TGTGCCAGCACCCCTCTAGCGGGAGGGGGCGGGGAGCTGTTTTTT. Translating it yields CASTPLAGGGGELFF. This chain joins TRBV2 and TRBJ2-2, with 12 bases lining up with TRBD2. The CDR3 spans 15 residues. Losses at the gene ends were 7 bases for V and 7 bases for J; bases not matched to a gene: 7. Germline CDR1 reads SNHLY; CDR2 reads FYNNEI.